This TCR beta chain originates from a study of tumor-infiltrating lymphocytes in primary liver carcinoma. Study-level points and caveats: Tumors significantly exceeded blood in top-250-clone fraction (p = 0.039). Tumor-adjacent and tumor-blood pairs shared a smaller degree of overlap than tumor region pairs.

Unsorted whole blood supplied the blood RNA, and germline DNA was isolated too. Those patients suffered from chronic HBV infection and were treatment-naive. This clonotype was seen many times. Antigen specificity is unknown. From roughly 0.55 ug of total RNA, TCR beta-specific cDNA was reverse-transcribed using a constant-region primer. Sequencing libraries for TCR beta derived from three nested multiplex PCR rounds that used slightly modified ARM-PCR. PCR rounds one and two used TRBV1-TRBV30 forward primers with a C-beta reverse primer for 9 to 10 cycles each. A single record per CDR3 protein comes from TCRdb applying MiXCR to the multiplex PCR reads. Here the sample spans 330,000 or so distinct CDR3 sequences, 65% being singletons. The CDR3 has 16 residues. Trimming pared 2 bases from V and 5 bases from J, leaving 15 bases between. CDR1 and CDR2 (germline): LGHNA, YSLEER.

The sample comprised peripheral blood. The TCR was taken from a man between 40 and 49 years old with primary liver carcinoma and hepatitis B virus infection. The J gene is TRBJ2-2, the V gene TRBV4-3, with a weak D call TRBD2 (7 bases). The CDR3 nucleotides are TGCGCCAGCAGCCAAAGTACGGAGGGGGGGACCGGGGAGCTGTTTTTT. This gives the protein CASSQSTEGGTGELFF.